This TCR beta chain was obtained from a study of OX40 agonist ivuxolimab in advanced cancers. Study as a whole: With a range of roughly 23 to 79, age averaged roughly 60 years, and 65% to 85% were male. Study results and limitations: A proportion of nonresponders additionally exhibited low normalized T-cell clonal expansion. What antigens the expanded peripheral T cells recognized was never established.

Measured with immunoSEQ multiplex PCR; TCRdb has only the in-frame clones, and not every one. The sample holds 35,000 to 55,000 clones, about 80% seen once. This clone was counted only a few times. Its antigen is unidentified. Per germline, CDR1 SQVTM and CDR2 ANQGSEA. This CDR3 is built from 12 residues. V lost 4 bases, J lost 0 bases, and 7 bases lay in between. The cohort excluded patients with autoimmune disease history or systemic immunosuppression. The chain carries TRBV29-1 and TRBJ2-7; D is unclear. This receptor was identified in an adult with an advanced solid tumor such as melanoma, head and neck, liver or kidney cancer. Sequenced material: CD4+ or CD8+ T cells sorted from blood, taken in a trial of the OX40 agonist ivuxolimab. For the CDR3, the DNA is TGCAGCGTTGTTGGCCGCTCCTACGAGCAGTACTTC. It encodes CSVVGRSYEQYF.